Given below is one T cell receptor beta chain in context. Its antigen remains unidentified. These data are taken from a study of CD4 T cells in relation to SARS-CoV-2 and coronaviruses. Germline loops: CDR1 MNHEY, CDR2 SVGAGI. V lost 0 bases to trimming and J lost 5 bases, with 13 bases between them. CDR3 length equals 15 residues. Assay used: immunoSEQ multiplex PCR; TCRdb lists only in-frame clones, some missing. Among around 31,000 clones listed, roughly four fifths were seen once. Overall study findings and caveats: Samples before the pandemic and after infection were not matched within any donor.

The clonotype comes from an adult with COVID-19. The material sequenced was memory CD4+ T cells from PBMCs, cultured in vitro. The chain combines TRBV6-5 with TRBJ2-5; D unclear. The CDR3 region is CASSYSLARRETQYF. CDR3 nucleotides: TGTGCCAGCAGTTACTCGTTGGCGCGTCGGGAGACCCAGTACTTC.